Each of the 31 T cell receptor beta chains below was sequenced from the same sample in a study of T-cell reconstitution after alpha-beta-depleted transplantation in children. Unique molecular identifiers were built into the TCRbeta library. A single record per CDR3 protein comes from TCRdb applying MiXCR to the PCR reads. The table records around 490,000 distinct CDR3 sequences, 10% to 12% of them present only once. Sample: PBMCs, mostly from graft donor cells, taken 180 days after TCRalphabeta/CD19-depleted stem cell transplant. All receptors come from a female patient aged 2 to 10 who had a stem cell transplant for aplastic anemia, so the T cells may come from the graft donor.

V gene TRBV7-2 combines with J gene TRBJ1-1; the match to TRBD1 covers 7 bases. The V segment lost 0 bases and the J segment 1 base; nucleotides outside the gene matches: 11. This CDR3 comprises 18 residues. Germline V CDR1 and CDR2: SGHTA, FQGNSA. The CDR3 DNA sequence: TGTGCCAGCAGCTTAGCCCGACAGGGATCGGAGCGGAACACTGAAGCTTTCTTT. This gives the protein CASSLARQGSERNTEAFF. Supplemented by reference TRBV7-2 and TRBJ1-1, the full variable domain reads GAGVSQSPSNKVTEKGKDVELRCDPISGHTALYWYRQSLGQGLEFLIYFQGNSAPDKSGLPSDRFSAERTGGSVSTLTIQRTQQEDSAVYLCASSLARQGSERNTEAFFGQGTRLTVV.

The J gene is TRBJ2-5, the V gene TRBV5-6; possibly TRBD1 for D (6 bases). The CDR3 is 12 residues long. Looked up from germline, CDR1 is SGHDT and CDR2 is YYEEEE. Trimming pared 5 bases from V and 9 bases from J, leaving 14 bases between. CDR3 sequence (DNA): TGTGCCAGCAGGGTGGGGGCCGGGGCCCAGTACTTC. This translates into CASRVGAGAQYF.

This clonotype was seen a handful of times. The CDR3, as DNA: TGCGCCAGCAGCCAGATAGTGGGAGAAAATGAGCAGTTCTTC. Translated: CASSQIVGENEQFF. The chain recombines TRBV4-3 with TRBJ2-1, with D maybe TRBD2 (5 bases). Per the germline V gene, CDR1 is LGHNA and CDR2 is YSLEER. The V end lost 3 bases, the J end lost 7 bases, and 13 bases lay between the germline ends. The length of the CDR3 is 14 residues.

This clonotype was counted a few times. The chain is built from TRBV29-1 and TRBJ2-2; 8 positions agree with TRBD2. J was trimmed by 2 bases and V by 2 bases; bases with no gene match: 10. There are 17 residues in the CDR3. CDR1 SQVTM and CDR2 ANQGSEA come from the germline V gene. The CDR3, as DNA: TGCAGCGTTGAACAGCTAGCGGGCCCCCTCAACACCGGGGAGCTGTTTTTT. Amino acids: CSVEQLAGPLNTGELFF.

This clonotype showed up just a few times. The chain is built from TRBV21-1 and TRBJ2-7; the table's D call TRBD2 went unverified against the DNA. TRBV21-1 is designated a pseudogene. The CDR3 runs 14 residues. CDR3 sequence (DNA): TGTGCCAGCAGCAAAGGAGTGGGAGGGTTCGAGCAGTACGTC. This gives the protein CASSKGVGGFEQYV.

This clonotype has only a few counts. This rearrangement joins TRBV28 to TRBJ1-1, with D tentatively TRBD1 (5 bases). Trimming took off 3 bases at V and 6 bases at J, with 11 bases between the two ends. This CDR3 is built from 13 residues. From germline, CDR1 is MDHEN and CDR2 SYDVKM. The chain's CDR3 is CASSFPRDAEAFF. CDR3 coding DNA: TGTGCCAGCAGTTTCCCCAGGGATGCTGAAGCTTTCTTT.

This clonotype was counted between two and nine times. The chain carries TRBV7-2 and TRBJ2-5, with unresolved D. CDR1 SGHTA and CDR2 FQGNSA come from the germline V gene. This CDR3 is 12 amino acids long. V lost 5 bases and J lost 5, with 9 bases in between. CDR3 nucleotide sequence: TGTGCCAGCAGCGAAGGGTGGGAGACCCAGTACTTC. Protein: CASSEGWETQYF.

The chain links TRBV7-2 to TRBJ2-1; unclear D gene. This CDR3 has 15 amino acids. V gave up 9 bases and J gave up 1 base, with 16 bases separating them. Germline V CDR1 and CDR2: SGHTA, FQGNSA. CDR3 loop: CASNDGRRSYNEQFF. For the CDR3, the DNA is TGTGCCAGTAATGACGGACGTAGGTCCTACAATGAGCAGTTCTTC.

As concerns this clonotype: A much bigger clone sits one base away, suggesting this may be a read error. The chain links TRBV15 to TRBJ1-1; TRBD1 agrees at 7 bases. CDR3 length: 16 amino acids. Germline V gene lookup returns CDR1 LNHNV and CDR2 YYDKDF (reference sequence). CDR3 loop: CATRRGSQGGGTEAFF. CDR3 DNA: TGTGCCACCAGAAGAGGTTCTCAGGGGGGGGGCACTGAAGCTTTCTTT. The variable domain in full, completed from reference TRBV15 and TRBJ1-1, reads DAMVIQNPRYQVTQFGKPVTLSCSQTLNHNVMYWYQQKSSQAPKLLFHYYDKDFNNEADTPDNFQSRRPNTSFCFLDIRSPGLGDTAMYLCATRRGSQGGGTEAFFGQGTRLTVV.

This clonotype has only a few counts. The V gene is TRBV14, the J gene TRBJ2-5, with D perhaps matching TRBD2 (6 bases). Trimming cost V 1 base and J 5 bases, with 8 bases left between them. Looked up from germline, CDR1 is SGHDN and CDR2 is FVKESK. The CDR3 has 13 amino acids. The CDR3 DNA reads TGTGCCAGCAGCCAAGTCCGGGGGGAGACCCAGTACTTC. Translating gives CASSQVRGETQYF.

As for this clonotype: Relative to the germline gene, one junction end is altered; a read error may explain this. This chain joins TRBV5-1 and TRBJ2-1, with D possibly being TRBD1 or TRBD2 (5 bases each). Germline CDR1 reads SGHRS; CDR2 reads YFSETQ. The CDR3 length is 15 residues. The CDR3 loop is CASSFVGEQWNEHFF. The CDR3 region has the DNA TGCGCCAGCAGCTTTGTGGGGGAGCAATGGAATGAGCATTTCTTC.

For the CDR3, the DNA is TGCGCCAGCAGCTTGGCGTCTAGCGGGAGTATCAATGAGCAGTTCTTC. Encoded protein: CASSLASSGSINEQFF. This chain uses TRBV5-1 with TRBJ2-1, with 10 nucleotides matching TRBD2. In germline, CDR1 is SGHRS, CDR2 YFSETQ. This CDR3 has 16 amino acids. Trimming took 0 bases from V and 6 from J; bases not matched to a gene: 6.

This clonotype was counted only a few times. The V call is TRBV29-1, the J call TRBJ1-5, with D possibly being TRBD1 (6 bases). CDR1 and CDR2 (germline): SQVTM, ANQGSEA. V was trimmed by 6 bases and J by 2 bases, leaving 11 bases between them. There are 13 residues in the CDR3. The CDR3 loop reads CSVRGAGNQPQHF. CDR3 coding DNA: TGCAGCGTGCGGGGGGCGGGCAATCAGCCCCAGCATTTT.

The chain joins TRBV10-2 to TRBJ2-3; D possibly matches TRBD1 or TRBD2 (5 bases each). Trimming removed 6 bases at V and 2 bases at J, with 12 bases between. The CDR3 is 14 amino acids. Germline CDR1 reads WSHSY; CDR2 reads SAAADI. CDR3 sequence (DNA): TGCGCCAGCAGAGTACGGGACCCCACAGATACGCAGTATTTT. It is translated as CASRVRDPTDTQYF.

Only a few counts were recorded for this clonotype. This chain connects TRBV9 to TRBJ2-2; 15 nucleotides align to TRBD2. The CDR3 runs 21 residues. The germline V gene encodes CDR1 SGDLS and CDR2 YYNGEE. The V gene end was trimmed by 3 bases and the J gene end by 4 bases; junction bases not matched to a gene: 16. In nucleotides, the CDR3 is TGTGCCAGCAGCGCCTACGGGCAGGGGACTAGCGGGAGGATGCGCACCGGGGAGCTGTTTTTT. This codes for CASSAYGQGTSGRMRTGELFF.

This clonotype was recorded only once. The rearrangement joins TRBV20-1 to TRBJ2-1; a weak D match, TRBD2 (6 bases). With 6 bases removed from V and 2 bases from J, the gap between germline ends came to 17 bases. The CDR3 contains 15 residues. Germline V gene data show CDR1 as DFQATT and CDR2 as SNEGSKA (reference sequence). DNA of the CDR3: TGCAGTGCCCGGCCCCTAGCGAATACCTACAATGAGCAGTTCTTC. Translation gives CSARPLANTYNEQFF.

This clonotype was counted a single time. No conserved phenylalanine or tryptophan ends this CDR3, so it is likely a read error. The DNA is omitted, as the CDR3 cannot be located on it reliably, and the CDR3 follows TCRdb's listing. The genes are TRBV6-2 or TRBV6-3 and TRBJ2-1; the D segment call TRBD1 is taken from the table without a DNA check. The CDR3 spans 14 amino acids, including both terminal residues. CDR1 is MNHEY and CDR2 is SVGEGT in the germline V gene. CDR3 in amino acids: CASTITISAQVKFI.

This clonotype was detected many times. V gene TRBV20-1 combines with J gene TRBJ2-7, with 7 positions matching TRBD1. Trimming took 5 bases from V and 3 from J; bases not matched to a gene: 13. From germline, CDR1 is DFQATT and CDR2 SNEGSKA (reference sequence). This CDR3 comprises 15 residues. CDR3 DNA sequence: TGCAGTGCTCCCTCCCGGGACAGAATAAGCTACGAGCAGTACTTC. Protein: CSAPSRDRISYEQYF.

The chain is built from TRBV7-2 and TRBJ2-3; the match to TRBD2 covers 7 bases. Germline lookup yields CDR1 SGHTA and CDR2 FQGNSA. The CDR3 spans 13 residues. After removal of 5 bases from V and 9 bases from J, the junction contained 8 bases not matched to a gene. CDR3 in amino acids: CASSPGGGITQYF. Here the CDR3 DNA reads TGTGCCAGCAGCCCCGGCGGGGGTATCACGCAGTATTTT.

This chain connects TRBV27 to TRBJ2-1; D is uncertain. Germline CDR1 is MNHEY and CDR2 is SMNVEV (reference sequence). V lost 10 bases to trimming and J lost 2 bases, with 18 bases between them. The CDR3 runs to 15 residues. The CDR3 bases are TGTGCCACCAGATTACACGGCGGAGCCTACAATGAGCAGTTCTTC. Translation gives CATRLHGGAYNEQFF.

This sequence joins TRBV5-1 and TRBJ2-5; D tentatively fits TRBD1 or TRBD2 (5 bases each). Germline CDR1 is SGHRS and CDR2 is YFSETQ. CDR3 length: 14 amino acids. Trimming took off 5 bases at V and 2 bases at J, with 13 bases between the two ends. CDR3 sequence (DNA): TGCGCCAGCAGACTAGGGGCCCAACAAGAGACCCAGTACTTC. Translating gives CASRLGAQQETQYF.

In DNA, the CDR3 is TGTGCCACCAGCTATCCCCGGGGACTAGCGGGATCCTCTGGGGCCAACGTCCTGACTTTC. This translates into CATSYPRGLAGSSGANVLTF. The genes are TRBV15 and TRBJ2-6; 13 bases are shared with TRBD2. The V and J ends lost 5 bases and 0 bases, in that order; junction bases with no gene match: 10. The CDR3 is 20 residues long. Germline assignment: CDR1 LNHNV and CDR2 YYDKDF (reference sequence).

The genes are TRBV12-3 or TRBV12-4 and TRBJ2-1; D gene uncertain. V gave up 5 bases and J gave up 8 bases, with 7 bases separating them. The CDR3 runs to 11 residues. The CDR3 reads CASSPGDEQFF. As DNA, the CDR3 is TGTGCCAGCAGTCCGGGTGATGAGCAGTTCTTC.

J is TRBJ2-1 and V is TRBV3-1; TRBD2 might be the D (6 bases). The ends were cut back, 3 bases at V and 4 bases at J, with 7 bases in the middle. CDR1 LGHDT and CDR2 YNNKEL come from the germline V gene (reference sequence). The CDR3 totals 13 residues. This CDR3 reads CASSHGTYNEQFF. In nucleotides, the CDR3 is TGTGCCAGCAGCCACGGGACTTACAATGAGCAGTTCTTC.

The sample holds a few counts of this clonotype. V usage is TRBV4-2 and J usage is TRBJ2-7; no clear D gene. This CDR3 is built from 13 residues. The V end lost 1 base, the J end lost 5 bases, and 9 bases lay between the germline ends. The germline gives CDR1 LGHNA, CDR2 YNFKEQ. CDR3 sequence: CASSQGPQNEQYF. In DNA form, the CDR3 reads TGTGCCAGCAGCCAAGGTCCGCAGAACGAGCAGTACTTC.

This clonotype has more than one count but fewer than ten. The rearrangement uses TRBV19 and TRBJ2-1; 9 bases are shared with TRBD1. V shed 1 base and J 9 bases; nucleotides not matched to a gene: 7. The CDR3 is 15 amino acids. CDR1 and CDR2 from the germline V gene are LNHDA and SQIVND (reference sequence). The DNA of the CDR3 is TGTGCCAGTAGTATAGGCTGGACAGGGGCCTTTGAGCAGTTCTTC. This sequence encodes CASSIGWTGAFEQFF.

This clonotype was counted between two and nine times. CDR3 residues: CASSSAGNPSEQYF. The CDR3 nucleotides read TGCGCCAGCAGCTCCGCGGGAAATCCGAGCGAGCAGTACTTC. The chain links TRBV5-1 to TRBJ2-7, with D possibly TRBD2 on 6 matching bases. Germline loops: CDR1 SGHRS, CDR2 YFSETQ. This CDR3 contains 14 residues. V was clipped by 3 bases and J by 6 bases, with 16 bases between them.

This clonotype was recorded a few times. V and J are TRBV12-3 or TRBV12-4 and TRBJ1-5; maybe TRBD1 (6 bases). This CDR3 contains 14 residues. V was shortened by 7 bases and J by 0 bases, with 10 bases between the two germline ends. The CDR3 sequence: CASILGGSNQPQHF. CDR3 nucleotides: TGTGCCAGCATCCTAGGGGGTAGCAATCAGCCCCAGCATTTT.

This clonotype was counted at least ten times. The chain is built from TRBV29-1 and TRBJ2-2, with 9 bases that match TRBD1. The CDR3 covers 15 residues. The trim removed 5 bases at V and 4 bases at J, leaving 8 bases unmatched. CDR1 SQVTM and CDR2 ANQGSEA come from the germline V gene. Written as DNA, the CDR3 is TGCAGCGTTTGGACAGGGGACGATAGCACCGGGGAGCTGTTTTTT. It codes for CSVWTGDDSTGELFF.

This clonotype was seen a few times. The rearrangement links TRBV28 to TRBJ2-7; 7 bases align to TRBD2. The CDR3 is 17 residues long. Trimming cost V 6 bases and J 7 bases; bases outside gene matches: 21. In germline, CDR1 is MDHEN, CDR2 SYDVKM. CDR3 sequence: CASSPPLVGGSRGEQYF. In nucleotides, the CDR3 is TGTGCCAGCAGCCCACCTCTGGTTGGCGGGAGCCGGGGAGAGCAGTACTTC.

The chain is built from TRBV6-2 or TRBV6-3 and TRBJ2-1; 9 nucleotides line up with TRBD2. CDR1 MNHEY and CDR2 SVGEGT come from the germline V gene. V dropped 3 bases and J dropped 2; count of bases not matched to a gene: 11. CDR3 length: 18 residues. CDR3 in amino acids: CASSYWGSGRKTYNEQFF. The CDR3, as DNA: TGTGCCAGCAGTTATTGGGGTAGCGGGAGAAAGACCTACAATGAGCAGTTCTTC.